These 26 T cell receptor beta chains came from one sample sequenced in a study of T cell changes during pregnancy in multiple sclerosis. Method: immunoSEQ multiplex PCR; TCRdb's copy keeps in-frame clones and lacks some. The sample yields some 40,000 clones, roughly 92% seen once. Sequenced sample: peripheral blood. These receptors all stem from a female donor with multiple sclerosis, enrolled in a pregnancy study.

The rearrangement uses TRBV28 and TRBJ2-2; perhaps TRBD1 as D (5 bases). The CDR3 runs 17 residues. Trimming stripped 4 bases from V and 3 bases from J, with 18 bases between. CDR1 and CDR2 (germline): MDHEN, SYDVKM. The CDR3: CASSSGLQVSDTGELFF. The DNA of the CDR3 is TGTGCCAGCAGTTCCGGCTTACAGGTTTCGGACACCGGGGAGCTGTTTTTT.

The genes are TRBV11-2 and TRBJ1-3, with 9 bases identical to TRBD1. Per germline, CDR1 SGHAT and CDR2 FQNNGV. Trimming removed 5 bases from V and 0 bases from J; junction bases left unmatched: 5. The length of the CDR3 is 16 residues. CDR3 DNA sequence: TGTGCCAGCAGCACCGGGGGACAGGGCTCTGGAAACACCATATATTTT. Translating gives CASSTGGQGSGNTIYF.

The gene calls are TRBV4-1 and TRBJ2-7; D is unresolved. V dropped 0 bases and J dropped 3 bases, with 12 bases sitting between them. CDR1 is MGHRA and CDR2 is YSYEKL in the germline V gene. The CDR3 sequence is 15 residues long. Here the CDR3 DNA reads TGCGCCAGCAGCCAAGATGGAACATCATACTACGAGCAGTACTTC. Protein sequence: CASSQDGTSYYEQYF.

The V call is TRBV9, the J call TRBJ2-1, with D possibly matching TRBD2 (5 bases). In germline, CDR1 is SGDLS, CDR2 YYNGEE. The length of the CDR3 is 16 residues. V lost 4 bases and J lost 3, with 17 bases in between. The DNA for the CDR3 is TGTGCCAGCAGCCCCGAAGCTGGACTCTACTACAATGAGCAGTTCTTC. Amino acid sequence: CASSPEAGLYYNEQFF.

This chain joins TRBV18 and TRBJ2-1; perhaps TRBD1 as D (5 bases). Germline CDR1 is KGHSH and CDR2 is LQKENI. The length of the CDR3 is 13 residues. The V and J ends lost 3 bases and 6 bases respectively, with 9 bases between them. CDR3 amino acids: CASSPGHTNEQFF. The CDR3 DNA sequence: TGTGCCAGCTCACCCGGACACACCAATGAGCAGTTCTTC.

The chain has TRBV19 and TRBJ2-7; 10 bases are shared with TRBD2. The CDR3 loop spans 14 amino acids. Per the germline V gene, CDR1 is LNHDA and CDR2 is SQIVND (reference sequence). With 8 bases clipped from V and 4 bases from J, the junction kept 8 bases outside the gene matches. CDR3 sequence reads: CASAPGLASYEQYF. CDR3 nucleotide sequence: TGTGCCAGTGCCCCGGGACTAGCGTCTTACGAGCAGTACTTC.

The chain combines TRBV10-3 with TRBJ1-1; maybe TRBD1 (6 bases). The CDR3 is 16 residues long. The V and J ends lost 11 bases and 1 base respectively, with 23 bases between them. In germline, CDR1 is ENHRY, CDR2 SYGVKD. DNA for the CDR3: TGTGCCGCAACCAAGGGGTTAACAGGGAAGAACACTGAAGCTTTCTTT. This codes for CAATKGLTGKNTEAFF.

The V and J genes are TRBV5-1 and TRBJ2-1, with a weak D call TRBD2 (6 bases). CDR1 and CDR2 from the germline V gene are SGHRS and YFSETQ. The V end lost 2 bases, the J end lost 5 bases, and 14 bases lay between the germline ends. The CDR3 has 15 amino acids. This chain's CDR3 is CASSLGTSRNNEQFF. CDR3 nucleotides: TGCGCCAGCAGCTTAGGAACTAGCAGAAACAATGAGCAGTTCTTC.

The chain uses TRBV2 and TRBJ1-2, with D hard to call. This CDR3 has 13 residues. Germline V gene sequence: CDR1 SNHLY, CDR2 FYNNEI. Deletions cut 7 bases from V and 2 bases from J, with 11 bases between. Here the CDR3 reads CASKAGRNYGYTF. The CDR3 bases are TGTGCCAGCAAGGCAGGCAGAAACTATGGCTACACCTTC. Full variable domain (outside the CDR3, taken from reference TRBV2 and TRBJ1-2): EPEVTQTPSHQVTQMGQEVILRCVPISNHLYFYWYRQILGQKVEFLVSFYNNEISEKSEIFDDQFSVERPDGSNFTLKIRSTKLEDSAMYFCASKAGRNYGYTFGSGTRLTVV.

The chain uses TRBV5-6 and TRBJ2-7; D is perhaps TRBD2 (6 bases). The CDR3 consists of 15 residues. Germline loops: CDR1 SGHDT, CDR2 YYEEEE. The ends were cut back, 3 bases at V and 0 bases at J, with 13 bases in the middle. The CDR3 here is CASSYSGTLSYEQYF. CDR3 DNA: TGTGCCAGCAGCTACTCCGGGACTCTCTCCTACGAGCAGTACTTC.

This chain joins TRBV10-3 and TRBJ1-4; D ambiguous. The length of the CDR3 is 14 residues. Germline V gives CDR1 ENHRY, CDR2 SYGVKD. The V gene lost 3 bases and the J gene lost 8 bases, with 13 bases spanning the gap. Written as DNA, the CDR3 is TGTGCCATCAGTGATTCGGGGTCTGAGGAAAAACTGTTTTTT. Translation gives CAISDSGSEEKLFF.

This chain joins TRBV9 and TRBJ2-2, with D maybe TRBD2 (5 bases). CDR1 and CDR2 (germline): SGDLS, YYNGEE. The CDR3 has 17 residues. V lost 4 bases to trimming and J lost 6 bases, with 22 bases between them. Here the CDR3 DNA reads TGTGCCAGCAGCCCCTTGAGACTCGCGAAAGCGGCCGGGGAGCTGTTTTTT. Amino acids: CASSPLRLAKAAGELFF. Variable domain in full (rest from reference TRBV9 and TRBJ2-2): DSGVTQTPKHLITATGQRVTLRCSPRSGDLSVYWYQQSLDQGLQFLIQYYNGEERAKGNILERFSAQQFPDLHSELNLSSLELGDSALYFCASSPLRLAKAAGELFFGEGSRLTVL.

CDR3 DNA sequence: TGTGCCATCAGCCACATCCCAACCGGGACTAGCGGGAGAGCAGATACGCAGTATTTT. Amino acid sequence: CAISHIPTGTSGRADTQYF. The V call is TRBV10-3, the J call TRBJ2-3, with 14 positions matching TRBD2. The V gene end was trimmed by 6 bases and the J gene end by 4 bases; junction bases not matched to a gene: 15. Germline V lookup: CDR1 ENHRY, CDR2 SYGVKD. The CDR3 extends over 19 amino acids.

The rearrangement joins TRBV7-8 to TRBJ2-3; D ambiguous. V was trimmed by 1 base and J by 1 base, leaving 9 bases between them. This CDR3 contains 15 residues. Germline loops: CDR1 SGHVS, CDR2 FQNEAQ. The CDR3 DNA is TGTGCCAGCAGCTTAGACGTAGGCCGCACAGATACGCAGTATTTT. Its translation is CASSLDVGRTDTQYF.

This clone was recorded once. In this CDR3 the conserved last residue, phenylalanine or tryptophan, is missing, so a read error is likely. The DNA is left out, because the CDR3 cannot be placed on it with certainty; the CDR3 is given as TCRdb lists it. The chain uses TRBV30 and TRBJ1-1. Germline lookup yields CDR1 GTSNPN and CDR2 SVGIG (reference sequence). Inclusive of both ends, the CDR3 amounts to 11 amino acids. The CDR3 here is CAWRGPRGSPG.

In DNA form, the CDR3 reads TGCGCCAGCGGGATGAGGACCGGAGCTCCGGGGAATGAGCAGTTCTTC. Encoded protein: CASGMRTGAPGNEQFF. The chain links TRBV5-1 to TRBJ2-1, with a possible D match to TRBD2 (5 bases). V dropped 7 bases and J dropped 7 bases, with 24 bases sitting between them. This CDR3 is built from 16 residues. The germline CDR1 and CDR2 sequences are SGHRS and YFSETQ.

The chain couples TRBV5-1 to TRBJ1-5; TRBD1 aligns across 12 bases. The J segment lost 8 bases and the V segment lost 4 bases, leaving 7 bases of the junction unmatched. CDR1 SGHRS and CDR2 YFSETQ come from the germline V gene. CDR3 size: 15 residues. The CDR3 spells CASSLGTGGGEPQHF. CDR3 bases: TGCGCCAGCAGCCTCGGGACAGGGGGCGGAGAGCCCCAGCATTTT.

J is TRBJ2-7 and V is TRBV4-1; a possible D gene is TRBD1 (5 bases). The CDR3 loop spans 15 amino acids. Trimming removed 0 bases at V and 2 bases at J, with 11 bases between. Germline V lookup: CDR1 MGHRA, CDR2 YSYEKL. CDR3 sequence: CASSQDWARAYEQYF. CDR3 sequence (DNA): TGCGCCAGCAGCCAAGATTGGGCCAGGGCCTACGAGCAGTACTTC.

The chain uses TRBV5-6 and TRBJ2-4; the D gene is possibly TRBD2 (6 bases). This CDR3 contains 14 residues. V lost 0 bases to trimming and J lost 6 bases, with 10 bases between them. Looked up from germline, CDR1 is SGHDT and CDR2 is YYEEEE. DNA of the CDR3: TGTGCCAGCAGCTTGGCCGGGGGTGGAAACATTCAGTACTTC. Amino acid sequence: CASSLAGGGNIQYF.

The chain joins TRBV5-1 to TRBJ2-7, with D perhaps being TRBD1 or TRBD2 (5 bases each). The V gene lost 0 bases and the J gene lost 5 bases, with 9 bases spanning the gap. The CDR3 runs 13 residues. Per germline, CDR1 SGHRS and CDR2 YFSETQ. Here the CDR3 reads CASSLGGPNEQYF. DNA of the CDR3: TGCGCCAGCAGCTTGGGGGGACCCAACGAGCAGTACTTC.

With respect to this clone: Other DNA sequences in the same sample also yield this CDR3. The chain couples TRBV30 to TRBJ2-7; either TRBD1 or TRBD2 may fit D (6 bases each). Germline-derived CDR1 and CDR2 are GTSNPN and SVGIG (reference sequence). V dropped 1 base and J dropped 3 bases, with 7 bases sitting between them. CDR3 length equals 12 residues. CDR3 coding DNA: TGTGCCTGGAGTGAGGGGGGCTACGAGCAGTACTTC. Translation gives CAWSEGGYEQYF. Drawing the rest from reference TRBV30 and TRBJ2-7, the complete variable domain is SQTIHQWPATLVQPVGSPLSLECTVEGTSNPNLYWYRQAAGRGLQLLFYSVGIGQISSEVPQNLSASRPQDRQFILSSKKLLLSDSGFYLCAWSEGGYEQYFGPGTRLTVT.

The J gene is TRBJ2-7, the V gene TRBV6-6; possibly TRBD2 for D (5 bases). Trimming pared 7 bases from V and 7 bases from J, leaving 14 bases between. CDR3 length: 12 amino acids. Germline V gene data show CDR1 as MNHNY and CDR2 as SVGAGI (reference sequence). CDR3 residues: CASKLSGDEQYF. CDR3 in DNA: TGTGCCAGCAAGTTATCCGGGGATGAGCAGTACTTC.

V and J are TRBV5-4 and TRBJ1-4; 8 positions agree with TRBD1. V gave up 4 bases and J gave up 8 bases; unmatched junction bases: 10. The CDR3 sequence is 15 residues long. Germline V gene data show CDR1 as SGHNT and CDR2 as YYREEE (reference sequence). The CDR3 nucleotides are TGTGCCAGCAGCGCCCAGACAGGGGTTAAGGAAAAACTGTTTTTT. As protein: CASSAQTGVKEKLFF.

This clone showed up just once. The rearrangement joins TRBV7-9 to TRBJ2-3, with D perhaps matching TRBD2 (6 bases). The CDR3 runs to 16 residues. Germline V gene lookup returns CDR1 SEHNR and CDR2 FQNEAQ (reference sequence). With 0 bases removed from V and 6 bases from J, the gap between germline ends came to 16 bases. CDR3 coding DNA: TGTGCCAGCAGCTTAGCGCTTGCGGGAATTACGGATACGCAGTATTTT. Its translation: CASSLALAGITDTQYF.

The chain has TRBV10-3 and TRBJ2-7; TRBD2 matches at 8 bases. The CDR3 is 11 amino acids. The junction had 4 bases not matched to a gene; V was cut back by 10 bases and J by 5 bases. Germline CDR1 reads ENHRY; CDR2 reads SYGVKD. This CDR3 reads CATSGPNEQYF. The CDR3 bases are TGTGCCACTAGCGGGCCTAACGAGCAGTACTTC.

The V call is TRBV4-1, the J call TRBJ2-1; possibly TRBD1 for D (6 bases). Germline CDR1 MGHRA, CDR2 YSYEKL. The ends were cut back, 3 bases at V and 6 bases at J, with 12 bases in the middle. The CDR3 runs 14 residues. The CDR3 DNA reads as TGCGCCAGCAGCCATCTTGGCAGGGGCAATGAGCAGTTCTTC. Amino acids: CASSHLGRGNEQFF.